The 23 T cell receptor beta chains presented below share a single source sample, sequenced in a study of tumor and adjacent non-tumor tissue in lung cancer. Three rounds of nested PCR, following a modified ARM-PCR protocol, produced the TCRbeta library. MiXCR was run by TCRdb on the multiplex PCR reads, yielding one entry per CDR3 protein. The sample comprises 71,000 or so distinct CDR3 sequences, 80% of which are singletons, and roughly 15% rests with the top ten. The template was RNA from unsorted bulk tissue. Sample: lung tumor tissue. These receptors came from a woman in her fifties or sixties with non-small cell lung cancer.

This clonotype came up many times. J is TRBJ2-7 and V is TRBV12-3 or TRBV12-4, with D perhaps matching TRBD1 or TRBD2 (5 bases each). V was clipped by 6 bases and J by 2 bases, with 20 bases between them. There are 16 residues in the CDR3. CDR3 nucleotides: TGTGCCAGCAGCCCAGGTGAAGGGGAGCGACCCTACGAGCAGTACTTC. Translation gives CASSPGEGERPYEQYF.

The V and J genes are TRBV6-6 and TRBJ1-6, with 7 bases matching TRBD1. Germline CDR1 and CDR2: MNHNY and SVGAGI (reference sequence). This CDR3 has 15 amino acids. The trim removed 5 bases at V and 11 bases at J, leaving 12 bases unmatched. The CDR3 coding sequence is TGTGCCAGCAGTCAAGGGACAGATTCCTCCCCACCCCTCCACTTT. Its translation is CASSQGTDSSPPLHF.

Worth noting for this clonotype: Since no conserved phenylalanine or tryptophan closes the CDR3, a read error is the likely cause. V usage is TRBV10-3 and J usage is TRBJ2-1; D is ambiguous. Trimming left V 8 bases short and J 9 bases short, with 11 bases between. From germline, CDR1 is ENHRY and CDR2 SYGVKD. The CDR3 consists of 11 residues. CDR3 sequence reads: CAIRVKGEQFI. The DNA for the CDR3 is TGTGCCATCCGGGTGAAGGGTGAGCAGTTCATC.

As regards this clonotype: A read error may account for a junction end that differs from germline. V and J are TRBV11-2 and TRBJ1-1; D remains ambiguous. CDR3 length equals 15 residues. Germline values: CDR1 SGHAT, CDR2 FQNNGV. As DNA, the CDR3 is TGTGTCAGCAGCATAGAACCCAGCCCATACACTGAAGCTTTCTTT. It yields the protein CVSSIEPSPYTEAFF.

By share of the sample, this clonotype is medium-sized (0.01 to 0.1%). The chain employs TRBV14 and TRBJ2-7, with D possibly being TRBD1 (5 bases). The germline V gene encodes CDR1 SGHDN and CDR2 FVKESK. The CDR3 contains 17 residues. The V end was cut by 0 bases, the J end by 4 bases, with 19 bases between. The CDR3 sequence: CASSQDHRTENVYEQYF. CDR3 coding DNA: TGTGCCAGCAGCCAAGATCACAGGACCGAAAATGTTTACGAGCAGTACTTC.

Only a few counts were recorded for this clonotype. The CDR3 carries no conserved terminal phenylalanine or tryptophan, so it likely arises from a read error. This rearrangement joins TRBV20-1 to TRBJ2-1; a weak D match, TRBD2 (5 bases). CDR1 and CDR2 (germline): DFQATT, SNEGSKA (reference sequence). The CDR3 consists of 12 residues. Trimming cost V 7 bases and J 1 base, with 8 bases left between them. Here the CDR3 reads CSGTLSYNEQFL. The CDR3 region has the DNA TGCAGTGGGACTCTGTCCTACAATGAGCAGTTCCTC.

Notes on this clonotype: The junction departs from the called germline gene at one end, perhaps through a read error. The chain employs TRBV5-6 and TRBJ2-5, with D possibly matching TRBD1 (6 bases). Germline lookup yields CDR1 SGHDT and CDR2 YYEEEE. The CDR3 totals 14 residues. DNA for the CDR3: TGTGCCAGCAGCCAAAACGGGACACAAGAGAACCAGTACTTC. Translated: CASSQNGTQENQYF.

The chain uses TRBV12-3 or TRBV12-4 and TRBJ1-1; tentative D call: TRBD1 (6 bases). The CDR3 covers 15 residues. V was clipped by 6 bases and J by 4 bases, with 18 bases between them. For the CDR3, the DNA is TGTGCCAGCAGCCGCTCAGGGGTTTTAGGCACTGAAGCTTTCTTT. Translated: CASSRSGVLGTEAFF.

The gene calls are TRBV6-1 and TRBJ2-3, with D possibly matching TRBD2 (5 bases). The CDR3 is 17 residues long. Germline V CDR1 and CDR2: MNHNS, SASEGT. V dropped 3 bases and J dropped 4 bases, with 20 bases sitting between them. The CDR3 loop is CASSDRSRGSSADTQYF. CDR3 nucleotides: TGTGCCAGCAGTGACCGTAGTAGAGGGAGTTCTGCAGATACGCAGTATTTT.

On this clonotype itself: A read error may be the cause here, since a much bigger clone is one base away. The V call is TRBV5-1, the J call TRBJ2-1, with 9 bases aligning to TRBD2. After removal of 3 bases from V and 9 bases from J, the junction contained 7 bases not matched to a gene. The germline V gene encodes CDR1 SGHRS and CDR2 YFSETQ. CDR3 length equals 14 residues. The CDR3: CASSYAGGPCEQFF. The CDR3, as DNA: TGCGCCAGCAGCTACGCGGGAGGGCCGTGTGAGCAGTTCTTC.

This clonotype has only a few counts. Here the CDR3 omits its conserved ending phenylalanine or tryptophan, so a read error is the likely source. This rearrangement joins TRBV6-5 to TRBJ2-2; TRBD1 agrees at 10 bases. This CDR3 region has 15 residues. CDR1 is MNHEY, CDR2 SVGAGI, per germline. The CDR3 coding sequence is TGTGCCAGCAGATGGGACAGGGGCTACGCCGGGAAGCTGTTTCTT. This encodes CASRWDRGYAGKLFL.

As regards this clonotype: Sequence at one end of the junction differs from germline and may be a read error. The V and J genes are TRBV6-2 or TRBV6-3 and TRBJ2-5; no firm D call. This CDR3 spans 11 amino acids. Germline V gene lookup returns CDR1 MNHEY and CDR2 SVGEGT. The CDR3 DNA follows: TGTGTCAGCAGATACAAAGAGACGCAGTACTTC. Translation: CVSRYKETQYF.

On this clonotype: This is likely a read error, given that the CDR3 carries no conserved phenylalanine or tryptophan at its end. This chain connects TRBV29-1 to TRBJ2-1; D is unclear. Germline V gene data show CDR1 as SQVTM and CDR2 as ANQGSEA. CDR3 size: 13 residues. V was cut by 4 bases and J by 4 bases, with 11 bases left in between. The CDR3: CSVVGITYNEQFV. The CDR3 nucleotides are TGCAGCGTTGTAGGGATAACTTACAATGAGCAGTTCGTC.

In the case of this clonotype: One end of the junction fails to match germline, which may point to a read error. The chain combines TRBV5-4 with TRBJ2-3; no clear D gene. CDR1 is SGHNT and CDR2 is YYREEE in the germline V gene (reference sequence). CDR3 length: 13 amino acids. CDR3 nucleotide sequence: TGCGCCAGCAACTTAAAGACTGCCGGTACGCAGTATTTT. Translated, it gives CASNLKTAGTQYF.

A word on this clonotype: The germline gene is not matched at one end of the junction; a read error may be the cause. This chain joins TRBV20-1 and TRBJ2-7; 10 nucleotides align to TRBD2. Germline V CDR1 and CDR2: DFQATT, SNEGSKA (reference sequence). The CDR3 is made up of 17 amino acids. The CDR3 loop reads CSVRDKREGLPTYEQYF. The CDR3 region has the DNA TGCAGTGTTAGAGATAAGCGGGAGGGTCTCCCGACCTACGAGCAGTACTTC.

The V and J genes are TRBV28 and TRBJ2-1, with 14 bases aligning to TRBD2. The CDR3 runs 15 residues. CDR1 is MDHEN and CDR2 is SYDVKM in the germline V gene. CDR3 bases: TGTGCTAGCGGTACCGGGACTAGCGGGAGAGGGGAGCAGTTCTTC. As protein: CASGTGTSGRGEQFF.

This rearrangement joins TRBV29-1 to TRBJ2-5; tentatively, D is TRBD2 (7 bases). Germline V gives CDR1 SQVTM, CDR2 ANQGSEA. Trimming took 0 bases from V and 5 from J, leaving 25 bases between them. CDR3 size: 18 residues. The chain's CDR3 is CSVEDLISGEGYRETQYF. CDR3 DNA: TGCAGCGTTGAAGATCTTATCTCAGGGGAGGGGTATCGGGAGACCCAGTACTTC.

In the case of this clonotype: Without the conserved terminal phenylalanine or tryptophan, this CDR3 likely stems from a read error. The chain is built from TRBV12-3 or TRBV12-4 and TRBJ1-5; a possible D gene is TRBD1 (8 bases). The DNA matches TRBJ2-3 better at its end, which makes the J call doubtful. The CDR3 is 14 amino acids. The CDR3 DNA is TGTGCCAGCAGTTTTACAGGGGGGGGCCAGCCCCAGTATTGT. Its protein product is CASSFTGGGQPQYC.

A note on this clonotype: Mismatch with germline at one junction end may stem from a read error. The CDR3 coding sequence is TGCAGTGCAAAAAGACAGTTGATCTCCTACAATGAGCAGCCCTTC. Translating it yields CSAKRQLISYNEQPF. The chain is built from TRBV20-1 and TRBJ2-1; possibly TRBD1 for D (5 bases). The CDR3 totals 15 residues. CDR1 and CDR2 (germline): DFQATT, SNEGSKA (reference sequence).

Comments on this clonotype: Sequence at one end of the junction differs from germline and may be a read error. The J gene is TRBJ1-2, the V gene TRBV12-3 or TRBV12-4, with D possibly TRBD1 on 5 matching bases. CDR3 length: 15 amino acids. The DNA for the CDR3 is TGTGCCAGCAGTTTACAGGGAGCCCACGGATATGACTACACCTTC. This sequence encodes CASSLQGAHGYDYTF.

Points on this clonotype: The junction differs from germline at one of its ends, possibly a read error. The V gene is TRBV20-1, the J gene TRBJ1-1, with a possible D match to TRBD1 (6 bases). The CDR3 has 17 amino acids. Germline V gene sequence: CDR1 DFQATT, CDR2 SNEGSKA (reference sequence). CDR3 sequence (DNA): TGCAGTGCTAGAGATCGTGGGCAGGGGAGCATGAAGACTGAGGCTTTCTTT. Its protein product is CSARDRGQGSMKTEAFF.

About this clonotype: No conserved phenylalanine or tryptophan is present at the end of the CDR3, so a read error is the likely explanation. The chain combines TRBV20-1 with TRBJ2-2; 9 nucleotides agree with TRBD2. The CDR3 is 14 amino acids. Trimming at V came to 3 bases and at J to 6 bases, leaving 5 bases not matched to a gene. The germline V gene encodes CDR1 DFQATT and CDR2 SNEGSKA (reference sequence). In DNA, the CDR3 is TGCAGTGCTAGTCCTAGCGGGGTTTCCGGGGAGCTGTTTTAT. It codes for CSASPSGVSGELFY.

This clonotype was seen only once. The rearrangement joins TRBV6-1 to TRBJ1-1, with 8 nucleotides matching TRBD1. V lost 6 bases to trimming and J lost 11 bases; unmatched junction nucleotides: 11. CDR1 MNHNS and CDR2 SASEGT come from the germline V gene. The CDR3 sequence is 13 residues long. In DNA form, the CDR3 reads TGTGCCAGCAGGGACAGGGATCGCAATGAGGCTTTCTTT. This sequence encodes CASRDRDRNEAFF.